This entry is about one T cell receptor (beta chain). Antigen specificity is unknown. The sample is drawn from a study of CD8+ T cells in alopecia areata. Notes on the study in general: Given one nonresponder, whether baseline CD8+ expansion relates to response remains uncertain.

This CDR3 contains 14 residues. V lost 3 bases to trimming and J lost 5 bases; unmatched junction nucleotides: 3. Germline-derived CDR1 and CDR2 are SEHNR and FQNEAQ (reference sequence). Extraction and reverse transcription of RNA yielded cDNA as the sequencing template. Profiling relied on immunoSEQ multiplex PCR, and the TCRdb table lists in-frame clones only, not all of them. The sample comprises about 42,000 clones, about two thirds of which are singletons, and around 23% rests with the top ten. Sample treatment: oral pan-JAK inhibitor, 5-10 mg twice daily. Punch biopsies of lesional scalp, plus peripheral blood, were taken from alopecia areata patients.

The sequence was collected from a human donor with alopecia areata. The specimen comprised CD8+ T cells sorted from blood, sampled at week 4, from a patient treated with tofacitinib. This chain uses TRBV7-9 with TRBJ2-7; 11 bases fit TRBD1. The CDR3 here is CASSFPGQGDEQYF. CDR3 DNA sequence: TGTGCCAGCAGCTTCCCGGGACAGGGGGACGAGCAGTACTTC.